The TCR beta chain under discussion was sequenced for a study (dated by TCRdb to the mid-2010s). At the level of the whole study: The study examined whether tumor-infiltrating Tregs in breast cancer are drawn from blood Tregs or arise in situ by conversion from other CD4+ T cell subsets. Beyond this particular receptor, the publication reports: The greatest overlap of tumor-infiltrating Treg TCR alpha and beta sequences was observed with tumor naive CD4+ T cells, followed by blood naive CD4+ T cells. Tumor memory CD4+ T cell TCR gene usage was found to cluster with blood and lymph node memory CD4+ cells and with lymph node naive CD4+ cells. Rather than covering whole repertoires, validation in the larger cohort was restricted to a single TCR beta V-J rearrangement.

Full-length TCR variable regions were amplified by 5' RACE PCR with constant-region reverse primers, followed by semi-nested PCR with Nested Universal Primer A. Using the ReliaPrep RNA Cell Miniprep System, total RNA was extracted, and the SMARTer RACE 5'/3' Kit was then used to reverse transcribe the RNA into 5'RACE-ready cDNA. Full-length TCR alpha and beta libraries were barcoded with multiplex adaptors and sequenced on an Illumina MiSeq. The paper's processing steps were these. For each of nine subset-tissue groups, sequencing data from the five patients were pooled, and the groups were then compared using unsupervised clustering of TCR gene usage. Repertoire similarity was calculated with the Morisita-Horn index, weighting shared sequences by their contribution to each repertoire. The public reads were quality trimmed at Q25 with fastp and then assembled into clones with MiXCR by TCRdb, keeping productive beta chains. Each record represents a unique CDR3 protein, reported with the most common genes and DNA among its rows. These V and J calls are TCRdb output, not the study's own analysis. Here the sample has 50,000 to 65,000 distinct CDR3 sequences; under 25% occur a single time. The ten largest make up 3.2% of the sample.

Turning to this clonotype: Its antigen target is currently unknown. Base qualities were left out, and no much larger clone turns up one base away.

Cells that were CD4+CD25+CD127-/low were isolated as Tregs. Tregs, naive and memory CD4+ T cells from tumor, blood and ipsilateral draining lymph nodes of five breast cancer patients underwent full-length TCR alpha and beta sequencing. Tumor tissue and lymph nodes from ipsilateral axillary dissection were perfused with PBS, minced and digested with collagenase I and hyaluronidase. A purity exceeding 90% was confirmed by FACS for the sorted cell populations. V was cut back by 2 bases and J by 7 bases, leaving a gap of 24 bases between them. The germline V gene supplies CDR1 SGHNT and CDR2 YENEEA. From its cysteine to its phenylalanine, the CDR3 spans 17 amino acids. Kept here is only the CDR3 DNA, which spans 51 bases and is read in frame from base 1.

The rearrangement joined TRBV11-3 to TRBJ2-7; 8 matching bases give a weak D call of TRBD2. Specimen: tumor-infiltrating Tregs sorted from the breast tumor. The receptor's source is a female donor with breast cancer. CDR3 reads: CASSLLGLATGAGEQYF. The sequenced DNA: TGTGCCAGCAGCTTACTTGGACTAGCTACAGGGGCCGGGGAGCAGTACTTC.